Listed below are T cell receptor beta chains from one sample, sequenced in a study of CD8+CD57+ T cells in acquired aplastic anemia. TCRdb reprocessed the reads with MiXCR, giving one entry per CDR3 protein. The table lists 150,000 to 200,000 distinct CDR3 sequences, around 52% of them singletons. Sequenced input: sorted CD4+, CD8+, or CD8+CD57+ T cells (not recorded which) from PBMCs. These receptors were collected from a human donor with aplastic anemia. Both conserved end residues are part of each CDR3. Fields, in order: D gene, J gene, V gene, clone size, CDR3 DNA, CDR3 protein. D genes are given only for firm matches. Not all rows give a size; the values are once, few, many and, for expanded clones, a class.

D gene: NA; J gene: TRBJ2-7; V gene: TRBV5-1; clone size: many; CDR3 DNA: TGCGCCAGCAGCTTACTAGGTCGGACTGGCGGAGAGCAGTACTTC; CDR3 protein: CASSLLGRTGGEQYF
D gene: TRBD1; J gene: TRBJ2-1; V gene: TRBV24-1; clone size: many; CDR3 DNA: TGTGCCACCAGTGATTTAGGGGACAGGGGGAATGAGCAGTTCTTC; CDR3 protein: CATSDLGDRGNEQFF
D gene: TRBD1; J gene: TRBJ2-2; V gene: TRBV24-1; clone size: many; CDR3 DNA: TGTGCCACCAGTGACCGAGGGACAGCCCCTATCACCGGGGAGCTGTTTTTT; CDR3 protein: CATSDRGTAPITGELFF
D gene: NA; J gene: TRBJ1-1; V gene: TRBV5-1; clone size: many; CDR3 DNA: TGCGCCAGCAGCGGTGGGACTGAAGCTTTCTTT; CDR3 protein: CASSGGTEAFF
D gene: NA; J gene: TRBJ2-3; V gene: TRBV7-2; clone size: NA; CDR3 DNA: TGTGCCAGTTTACCGAGGGGCACAGATACGCAGTATTTT; CDR3 protein: CASLPRGTDTQYF
D gene: TRBD2; J gene: TRBJ2-2; V gene: TRBV19; clone size: NA; CDR3 DNA: TGTGCCAGTAGTATTCGGGGGGCCGGGGAGCTGTTTTTT; CDR3 protein: CASSIRGAGELFF
D gene: NA; J gene: TRBJ1-6; V gene: TRBV2; clone size: few; CDR3 DNA: TGTGCCAGCAGACGTGATACAGCAATCAATTCACCCCTCCACTTT; CDR3 protein: CASRRDTAINSPLHF
D gene: NA; J gene: TRBJ1-1; V gene: TRBV27; clone size: once; CDR3 DNA: TGTGCCAGCAGTCTCATAAACGGGGTAATCACTGAAGCTTTCTTT; CDR3 protein: CASSLINGVITEAFF
D gene: NA; J gene: TRBJ2-5; V gene: TRBV9; clone size: NA; CDR3 DNA: TGTGCCAGCAGCGTAGGCGTCGATGGGCAGGGAAGAGAGACCCAGTACTTC; CDR3 protein: CASSVGVDGQGRETQYF
D gene: NA; J gene: TRBJ2-1; V gene: TRBV7-9; clone size: many; CDR3 DNA: TGTGCCAGCAGCTTAGCGGGTAGCTCCTACAATGAGCAGTTCTTC; CDR3 protein: CASSLAGSSYNEQFF
D gene: TRBD1; J gene: TRBJ1-6; V gene: TRBV9; clone size: NA; CDR3 DNA: TGTGCCAGCAGTGCCGGGACAGGGGATAATTCACCCCTCCACTTT; CDR3 protein: CASSAGTGDNSPLHF
D gene: TRBD2; J gene: TRBJ2-1; V gene: TRBV20-1; clone size: NA; CDR3 DNA: TGCAGTGCTAGTTTAGCGGGGGGGCCCGATGAGCAGTTCTTC; CDR3 protein: CSASLAGGPDEQFF
D gene: TRBD2; J gene: TRBJ2-5; V gene: TRBV7-9; clone size: NA; CDR3 DNA: TGTGCCAGCAGCTTAGGGACTAGCGGGGGGAAAGAGACCCAGTACTTC; CDR3 protein: CASSLGTSGGKETQYF